Listed below are T cell receptor beta chains from one sample, sequenced in a study of post-analysis software for immune sequencing data. One entry per CDR3 protein results from TCRdb running MiXCR on the PCR reads. The sample has fewer than 700,000 distinct CDR3 sequences, about 40% seen once. Specimen: blood. The receptor source for this set is a girl between 5 and 17 years old with multiple sclerosis. Both conserved end residues are part of each CDR3. A D gene is named only where the DNA matches it firmly. Part of the rows lack a size; the others show once, few, many or a class for expanded clones.

len	d_gene	abundance	v_gene	j_gene	CDR3nt	CDR3aa
15	.	few	TRBV3-1	TRBJ2-3	TGTGCCAGCAGCCAGATTCATACTAGCACAGATACGCAGTATTTT	CASSQIHTSTDTQYF
16	TRBD2	.	TRBV5-1	TRBJ2-7	TGCGCCAGCAGCTTGGCCAGCGGGGTAACCTCCTACGAGCAGTACTTC	CASSLASGVTSYEQYF
13	.	.	TRBV9	TRBJ1-2	TGTGCCAGCAGCGTAGAGGCTAACTATGGCTACACCTTC	CASSVEANYGYTF
18	.	few	TRBV20-1	TRBJ2-7	TGCAGTGCTAGAGTCGCGTTTCCGGGACTCCAACCCACCTACGAGCAGTACTTC	CSARVAFPGLQPTYEQYF
15	.	few	TRBV11-2	TRBJ2-1	TGTGCCAGCAGCTTAGTTCGGCAGCGATACAATGAGCAGTTCTTC	CASSLVRQRYNEQFF
19	.	.	TRBV10-3	TRBJ1-5	TGTGCCATCAGTGATCGCGGAAGGACACAAGGATCTGGCAATCAGCCCCAGCATTTT	CAISDRGRTQGSGNQPQHF
14	TRBD1	.	TRBV12-3/TRBV12-4	TRBJ1-1	TGTGCCAGCAGTCTAGACAGGGTGGAAACTGAAGCTTTCTTT	CASSLDRVETEAFF
16	.	once	TRBV3-1	TRBJ2-7	TGTGCCAGCAGCCAAGTTTTTTCGGCGGATCCCTACGAGCAGTACTTC	CASSQVFSADPYEQYF
15	TRBD1	few	TRBV20-1	TRBJ2-3	TGCAGTGCACGGGACAGATCGACTAGCACAGATACGCAGTATTTT	CSARDRSTSTDTQYF
14	.	few	TRBV7-8	TRBJ2-7	TGTGCCAGCAGCACCCGGGCGGGGCTATACGAGCAGTACTTC	CASSTRAGLYEQYF
12	.	.	TRBV25-1	TRBJ1-6	TGTGCCAGCAGGGGGGCCGTTTCACCCCTCCACTTT	CASRGAVSPLHF
15	.	few	TRBV5-1	TRBJ2-7	TGCGCCAGCAGCTTGTTTCGGGGGATCGTATACGAGCAGTACTTC	CASSLFRGIVYEQYF
15	.	once	TRBV11-2	TRBJ2-5	TGTGCCAGCAGCTTAGACGGGGCGGTGCAAGAGACCCAGTACTTC	CASSLDGAVQETQYF
17	TRBD1	.	TRBV28	TRBJ1-2	TGTGCCAGCAGTCCGGGGACAGGGGGACGCGGGGGCTATGGCTACACCTTC	CASSPGTGGRGGYGYTF
12	.	few	TRBV29-1	TRBJ2-3	TGCAGCGTTTCGGGTAGCACAGATACGCAGTATTTT	CSVSGSTDTQYF
18	TRBD2	.	TRBV20-1	TRBJ2-3	TGCAGTGCCGAAGCAGGAGGACTAGCGGGGGGCGGCACAGATACGCAGTATTTT	CSAEAGGLAGGGTDTQYF
19	TRBD1	few	TRBV10-3	TRBJ2-6	TGTGCCATTAATCAGCCCCCCAGACAGGGGAGTTCTGGGGCCAACGTCCTGACTTTC	CAINQPPRQGSSGANVLTF
16	TRBD1	.	TRBV12-3/TRBV12-4	TRBJ1-1	TGTGCCAGCAGCCCGGGGGGACAGGGGTCCCACACTGAAGCTTTCTTT	CASSPGGQGSHTEAFF
8	.	.	TRBV12-3/TRBV12-4	TRBJ2-1	TGTGCCGGGGGTGAGCAGTTCTTC	CAGGEQFF
12	.	few	TRBV6-1	TRBJ1-2	TGTGCCAGCAGGAGGGGAGCGGGTGGCTACACCTTC	CASRRGAGGYTF
15	.	.	TRBV27	TRBJ2-7	TGTGCCAGCAGTCCCAACAGGTGGCCAAGCTACGAGCAGTACTTC	CASSPNRWPSYEQYF
13	.	.	TRBV13	TRBJ2-4	TGTGCCAGCAGCCCCCAGACTGAGAACATTCAGTACTTC	CASSPQTENIQYF
15	.	.	TRBV12-5	TRBJ2-1	TGTGCTAGTGGTTTGGTAGGGGCAGGGGCCCATGAGCAGTTCTTC	CASGLVGAGAHEQFF
18	TRBD1	few	TRBV12-3/TRBV12-4	TRBJ2-1	TGTGCCAGCAGCCAAGGGACAGGGGGCTTATGGGACTACAATGAGCAGTTCTTC	CASSQGTGGLWDYNEQFF
17	TRBD2	.	TRBV6-6	TRBJ2-1	TGTGCCAGCAGTTACCGTCCTAGCGGGGTATGGGATCATGAGCAGTTCTTC	CASSYRPSGVWDHEQFF
13	.	.	TRBV7-3	TRBJ2-1	TGTGCCAGCAGCCCGCAGGGTCCCAATGAGCAGTTCTTC	CASSPQGPNEQFF
17	TRBD1	.	TRBV7-9	TRBJ1-2	TGTGCCAGCAGCTCCAACAGGGGGCAGCTCGGGGACTATGGCTACACCTTC	CASSSNRGQLGDYGYTF
13	.	few	TRBV7-6	TRBJ1-2	TGTGCCAGCAGCTTAGGAAGAGACGGAGGCTACACCTTC	CASSLGRDGGYTF
13	TRBD1	.	TRBV10-1	TRBJ2-1	TGCGCCAGCAGTAGGACAGGGGAAAATGAGCAGTTCTTC	CASSRTGENEQFF
16	.	.	TRBV14	TRBJ1-2	TGTGCCAGCTGCCAAGAGGCTCCATTGCCCTACTATGGCTACACCTTC	CASCQEAPLPYYGYTF
16	TRBD2	.	TRBV4-1	TRBJ2-1	TGCGCCAGCAGCTTCCTCCTGCGGGAGGGCTTGAGTGAGCAGTTCTTC	CASSFLLREGLSEQFF
15	.	.	TRBV5-1	TRBJ1-2	TGCGCCAGCAGAGTTGGACGGACCGCTAACTATGGCTACACCTTC	CASRVGRTANYGYTF
12	.	.	TRBV30	TRBJ1-1	TGTGCCTGGAGCCCATCTTTCACTGAAGCTTTCTTT	CAWSPSFTEAFF
11	.	few	TRBV2	TRBJ2-5	TGTGCCACAGGGGTCGAGGAGACCCAGTACTTC	CATGVEETQYF
15	TRBD2	few	TRBV12-3/TRBV12-4	TRBJ2-7	TGTGCCAGCAGTCCAACTAGCGGGACCCACTACGAGCAGTACTTC	CASSPTSGTHYEQYF
15	.	few	TRBV20-1	TRBJ2-1	TGCAGTGCTAGCGGTGGGTCCGCCCTCTACAATGAGCAGTTCTTC	CSASGGSALYNEQFF
14	.	.	TRBV2	TRBJ1-2	TGTGCCAGCAGTAGGACCGGGTTCCGAACGGGCTACACCTTC	CASSRTGFRTGYTF